This T cell receptor beta chain was captured by sequencing in a study of shared clonotypes between healthy human individuals. Study background: The donor group consisted of a couple of women and a few men, aged 18 to 49.

Turning to this clone: Its matching antigen is unknown.

Data came from immunoSEQ multiplex PCR; TCRdb stores just in-frame clones and leaves some out. The sample yields some 2 million clones, over 85% seen once. Every one of the donors was a Caucasian adult that lived in Nashville, Tennessee. Findings of the study overall: Researchers sampled only blood; tissue repertoires likely differ.

CDR3 length equals 18 residues. Trimming shortened V by 3 bases and J by 4 bases, and 23 bases separated the two germline ends. The V gene's germline CDR1 is LNHDA and CDR2 SQIVND (reference sequence). Sequencing was done on a sample of naive CD4+ T cells sorted from blood. The subset is: CD45RA+ positively selected. The gene calls are TRBV19 and TRBJ2-3; D gene uncertain. This clonotype originated in a young man in good health. CDR3 DNA sequence: TGTGCCAGTAGTATGAGAGTTTCGGCCAACCCGCTCGCAGATACGCAGTATTTT. Amino acids: CASSMRVSANPLADTQYF.